The clone carrying this TCR beta chain was seen many times. The antigen is unknown. These data belong to a study of T-cell reconstitution after alpha-beta-depleted transplantation in children. For TCRbeta, the library was prepared with unique molecular identifiers. TCRdb re-derived calls from the PCR reads in MiXCR, one entry per CDR3 protein. The table lists 600,000 to 700,000 distinct CDR3 sequences, over 10% of them singletons. V shed 5 bases and J shed 0 bases, with 8 bases lying between them. From germline, CDR1 is SGHAT and CDR2 FQNNGV. The CDR3 consists of 14 residues. General study findings and limits: A year post-transplant, T-cell counts and diversity derived mostly from newly produced T cells. At around two months after transplant, the alpha-beta T cells were reportedly derived from several hundred expanded clones that came from non-depleted graft cells.

This TCR was sampled from a girl aged 2 to 9 with congenital amegakaryocytic thrombocytopenia, due to receive a stem cell transplant. The chain has TRBV11-2 and TRBJ1-5; D unresolved. The sequences come from PBMCs, collected before TCRalphabeta/CD19-depleted stem cell transplant. The CDR3, as DNA: TGTGCCAGCAGCCAGGATCGTAGCAATCAGCCCCAGCATTTT. Encoded protein: CASSQDRSNQPQHF.